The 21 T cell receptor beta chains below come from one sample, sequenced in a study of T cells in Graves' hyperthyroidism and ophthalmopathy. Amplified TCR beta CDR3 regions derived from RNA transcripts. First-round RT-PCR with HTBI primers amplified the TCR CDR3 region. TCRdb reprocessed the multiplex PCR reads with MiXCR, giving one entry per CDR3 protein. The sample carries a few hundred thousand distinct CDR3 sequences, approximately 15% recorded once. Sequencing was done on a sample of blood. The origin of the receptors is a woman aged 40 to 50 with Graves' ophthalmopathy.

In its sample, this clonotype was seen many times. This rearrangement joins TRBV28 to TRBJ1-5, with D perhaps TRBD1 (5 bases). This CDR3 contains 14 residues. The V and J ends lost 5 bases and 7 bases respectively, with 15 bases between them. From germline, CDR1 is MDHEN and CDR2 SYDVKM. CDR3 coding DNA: TGTGCCAGCAGTCCCCCTTTAGGGGAACAGCCCCAGCATTTT. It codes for CASSPPLGEQPQHF.

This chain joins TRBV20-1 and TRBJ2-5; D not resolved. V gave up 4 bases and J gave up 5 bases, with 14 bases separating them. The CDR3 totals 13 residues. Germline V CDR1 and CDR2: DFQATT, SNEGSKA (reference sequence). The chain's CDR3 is CSANGPQRETQYF. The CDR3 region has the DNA TGCAGTGCTAACGGCCCCCAAAGGGAGACCCAGTACTTC.

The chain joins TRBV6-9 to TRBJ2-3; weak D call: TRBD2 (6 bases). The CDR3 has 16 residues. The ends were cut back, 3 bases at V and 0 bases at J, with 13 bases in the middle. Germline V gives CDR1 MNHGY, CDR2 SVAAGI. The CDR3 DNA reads TGTGCCAGCAGTTACGGGATCCTAGCGAGCACAGATACGCAGTATTTT. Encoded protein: CASSYGILASTDTQYF.

This CDR3 reads CASKRDRVMNSPLHF. CDR3 DNA sequence: TGTGCCAGCAAGAGGGACAGGGTGATGAATTCACCCCTCCACTTT. The genes are TRBV6-1 and TRBJ1-6; 9 bases map to TRBD1. The ends lost 7 bases at V and 7 bases at J; junction bases unmatched: 8. From germline, CDR1 is MNHNS and CDR2 SASEGT. The CDR3 consists of 15 residues.

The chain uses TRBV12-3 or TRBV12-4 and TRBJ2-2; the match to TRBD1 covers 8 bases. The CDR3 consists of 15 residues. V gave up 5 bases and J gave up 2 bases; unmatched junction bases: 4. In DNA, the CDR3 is TGTGCCAGCAGTCCCAGGGGGCCAAACACCGGGGAGCTGTTTTTT. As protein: CASSPRGPNTGELFF.

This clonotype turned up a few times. The CDR3 DNA reads TGCGCCAGCAGCCTGTCGCCCACCGCGGGCACAGATACGCAGTATTTT. Residues: CASSLSPTAGTDTQYF. The rearrangement uses TRBV4-1 and TRBJ2-3; no firm D call. With 4 bases removed from V and 1 base from J, the gap between germline ends came to 15 bases. Germline CDR1 reads MGHRA; CDR2 reads YSYEKL. This CDR3 region has 16 residues.

This CDR3 reads CASSQEVGLAGGRSSYNEQFF. The CDR3 coding sequence is TGTGCCAGCAGCCAAGAAGTTGGCCTAGCGGGGGGCAGGAGCTCCTACAATGAGCAGTTCTTC. The J gene is TRBJ2-1, the V gene TRBV3-1, with 11 bases matching TRBD2. Germline lookup yields CDR1 LGHDT and CDR2 YNNKEL (reference sequence). The V gene end was trimmed by 0 bases and the J gene end by 0 bases; junction bases not matched to a gene: 13. There are 21 residues in the CDR3.

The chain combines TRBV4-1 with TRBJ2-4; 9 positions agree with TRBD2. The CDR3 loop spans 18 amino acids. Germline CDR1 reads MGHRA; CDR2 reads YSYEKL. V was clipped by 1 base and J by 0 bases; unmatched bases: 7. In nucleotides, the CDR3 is TGCGCCAGCAGCCAAGTTCTAGCGGGATCGTTAGCCAAAAACATTCAGTACTTC. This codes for CASSQVLAGSLAKNIQYF.

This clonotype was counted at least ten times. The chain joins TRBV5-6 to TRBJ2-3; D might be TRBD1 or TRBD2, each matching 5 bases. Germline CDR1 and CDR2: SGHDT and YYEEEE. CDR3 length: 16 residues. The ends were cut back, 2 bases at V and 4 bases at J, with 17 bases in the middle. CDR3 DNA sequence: TGTGCCAGCAGCTTCGGGACGGGGTTAGGGGCAGATACGCAGTATTTT. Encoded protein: CASSFGTGLGADTQYF.

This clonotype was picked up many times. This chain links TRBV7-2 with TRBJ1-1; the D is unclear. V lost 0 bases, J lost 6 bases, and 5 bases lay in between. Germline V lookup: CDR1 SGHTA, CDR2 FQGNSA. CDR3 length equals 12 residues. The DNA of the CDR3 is TGTGCCAGCAGCTTAGCCAGAGCTGAAGCTTTCTTT. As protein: CASSLARAEAFF.

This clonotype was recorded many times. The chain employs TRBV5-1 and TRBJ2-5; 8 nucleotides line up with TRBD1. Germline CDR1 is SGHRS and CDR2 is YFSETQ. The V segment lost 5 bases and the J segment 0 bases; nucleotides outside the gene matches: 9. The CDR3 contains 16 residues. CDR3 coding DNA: TGCGCCAGCAGTTCAGGCACAGGGGGATACCAAGAGACCCAGTACTTC. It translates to CASSSGTGGYQETQYF.

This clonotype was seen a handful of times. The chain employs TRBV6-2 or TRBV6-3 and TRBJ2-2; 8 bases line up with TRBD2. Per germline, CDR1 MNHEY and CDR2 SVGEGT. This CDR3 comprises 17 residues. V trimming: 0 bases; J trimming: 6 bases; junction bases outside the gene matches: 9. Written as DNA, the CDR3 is TGTGCCAGCAGTTACTCGTTCACTAGCGGCGTTGCCGGGGAGCTGTTTTTT. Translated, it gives CASSYSFTSGVAGELFF.

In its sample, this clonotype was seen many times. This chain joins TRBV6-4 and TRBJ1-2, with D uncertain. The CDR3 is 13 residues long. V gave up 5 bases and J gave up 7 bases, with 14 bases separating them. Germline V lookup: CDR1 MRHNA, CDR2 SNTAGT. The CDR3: CASSPTGLAGYTF. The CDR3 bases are TGTGCCAGCAGTCCTACGGGGTTAGCTGGCTACACCTTC.

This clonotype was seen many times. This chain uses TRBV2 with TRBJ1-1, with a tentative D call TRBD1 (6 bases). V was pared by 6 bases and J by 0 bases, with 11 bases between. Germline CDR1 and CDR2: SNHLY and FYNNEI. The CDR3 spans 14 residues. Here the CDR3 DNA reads TGTGCCAGCAGGGGGGGGGCGGTGAACACTGAAGCTTTCTTT. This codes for CASRGGAVNTEAFF.

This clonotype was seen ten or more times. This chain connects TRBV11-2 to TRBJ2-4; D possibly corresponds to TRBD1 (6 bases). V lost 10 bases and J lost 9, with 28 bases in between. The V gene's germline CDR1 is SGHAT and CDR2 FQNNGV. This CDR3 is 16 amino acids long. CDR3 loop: CATATLRDTTRGIQYF. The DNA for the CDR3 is TGTGCCACAGCAACCCTCCGGGACACAACGCGCGGCATTCAGTACTTC.

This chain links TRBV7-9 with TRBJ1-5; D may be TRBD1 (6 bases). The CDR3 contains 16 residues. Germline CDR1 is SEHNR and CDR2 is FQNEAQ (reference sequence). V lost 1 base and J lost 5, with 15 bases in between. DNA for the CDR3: TGTGCCAGCAGCTTAGGTGGGCAGGAGGGGGATCAGCCCCAGCATTTT. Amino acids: CASSLGGQEGDQPQHF.

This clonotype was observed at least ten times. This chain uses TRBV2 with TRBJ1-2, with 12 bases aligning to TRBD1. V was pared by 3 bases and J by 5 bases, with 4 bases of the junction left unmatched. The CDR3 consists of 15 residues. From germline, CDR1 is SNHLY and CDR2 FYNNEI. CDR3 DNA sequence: TGTGCCAGCAGTGAGGGACAGGGGGCCTCTTATGGCTACACCTTC. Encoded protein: CASSEGQGASYGYTF.

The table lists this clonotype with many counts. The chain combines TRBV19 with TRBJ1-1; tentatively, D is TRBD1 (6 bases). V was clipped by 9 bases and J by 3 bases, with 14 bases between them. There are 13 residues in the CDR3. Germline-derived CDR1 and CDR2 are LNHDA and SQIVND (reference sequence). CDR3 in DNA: TGTGCCAGCGCAGGGGCACGGGACACTGAAGCTTTCTTT. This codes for CASAGARDTEAFF.

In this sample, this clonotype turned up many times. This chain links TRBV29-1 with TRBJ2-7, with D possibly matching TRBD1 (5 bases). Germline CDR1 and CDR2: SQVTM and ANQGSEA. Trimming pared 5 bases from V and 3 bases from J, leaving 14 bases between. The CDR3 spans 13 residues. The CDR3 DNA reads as TGCAGCGTTCCCCAGCAGGGCATCTACGAGCAGTACTTC. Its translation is CSVPQQGIYEQYF.

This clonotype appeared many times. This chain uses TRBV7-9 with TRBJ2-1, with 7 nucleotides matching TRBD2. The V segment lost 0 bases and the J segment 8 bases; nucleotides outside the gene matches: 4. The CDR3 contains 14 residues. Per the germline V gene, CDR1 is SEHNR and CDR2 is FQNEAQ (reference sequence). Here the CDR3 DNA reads TGTGCCAGCAGCTTAGCGAATAGCGGGTATGAGCAGTTCTTC. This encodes CASSLANSGYEQFF.

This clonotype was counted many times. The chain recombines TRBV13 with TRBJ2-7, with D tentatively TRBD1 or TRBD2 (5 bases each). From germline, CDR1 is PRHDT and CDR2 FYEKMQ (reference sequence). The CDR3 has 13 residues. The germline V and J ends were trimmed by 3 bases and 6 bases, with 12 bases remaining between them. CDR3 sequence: CASSFDRDGEQYF. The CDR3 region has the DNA TGTGCCAGCAGCTTTGACCGGGACGGCGAGCAGTACTTC. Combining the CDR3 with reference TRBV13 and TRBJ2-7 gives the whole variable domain AAGVIQSPRHLIKEKRETATLKCYPIPRHDTVYWYQQGPGQDPQFLISFYEKMQSDKGSIPDRFSAQQFSDYHSELNMSSLELGDSALYFCASSFDRDGEQYFGPGTRLTVT.